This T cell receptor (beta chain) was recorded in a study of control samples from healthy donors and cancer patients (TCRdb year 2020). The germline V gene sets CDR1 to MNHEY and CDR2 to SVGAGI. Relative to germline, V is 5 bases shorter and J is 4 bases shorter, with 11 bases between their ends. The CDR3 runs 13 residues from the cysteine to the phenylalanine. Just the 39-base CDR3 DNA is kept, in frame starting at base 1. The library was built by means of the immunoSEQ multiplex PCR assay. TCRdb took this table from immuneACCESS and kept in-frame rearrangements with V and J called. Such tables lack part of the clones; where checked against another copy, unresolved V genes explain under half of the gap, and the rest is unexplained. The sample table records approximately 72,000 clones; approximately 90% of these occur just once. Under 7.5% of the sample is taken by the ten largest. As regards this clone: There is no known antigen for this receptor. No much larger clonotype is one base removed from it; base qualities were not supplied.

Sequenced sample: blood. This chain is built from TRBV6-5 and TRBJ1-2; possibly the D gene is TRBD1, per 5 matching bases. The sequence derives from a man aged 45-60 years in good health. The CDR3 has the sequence CASSNRSTYGYTF. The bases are TGTGCCAGCAGTAACAGGAGCACCTATGGCTACACCTTC.